This record concerns one TCR beta chain sequence. What it recognizes is unknown. TCRdb keeps only in-frame clones here, not all; method: immunoSEQ multiplex PCR. The sample contains roughly 50,000 clones, 65% to 85% of which appear only once. The record originates from a study of radiotherapy plus CTLA-4 blockade in lung cancer. Study summary: Objective response was observed in roughly 17% of patients, and disease control in just over 30%.

The CDR3 covers 13 residues. Germline CDR1 and CDR2: MDHEN and SYDVKM. The V gene lost 8 bases and the J gene lost 8 bases, with 18 bases spanning the gap. Chemo-refractory metastatic non-small-cell lung cancer patients received focal radiation with ipilimumab CTLA-4 blockade. General study points: Reports state that early shifts in blood T cell clones, with interferon-beta, best predicted response. Some TCR clones had been derived from tumors. These clones expanded in peripheral blood after radiotherapy plus ipilimumab.

This material consisted of peripheral blood, taken from a patient treated with radiotherapy plus ipilimumab. This sequence originates from a human donor with non-small cell lung cancer who had stable disease on radiotherapy plus ipilimumab. The J gene is TRBJ1-2, the V gene TRBV28, with D possibly TRBD1 on 5 matching bases. CDR3 region: CASGRGALGGYTF. The DNA for the CDR3 is TGTGCCAGCGGCCGGGGCGCTTTGGGCGGCTACACCTTC.